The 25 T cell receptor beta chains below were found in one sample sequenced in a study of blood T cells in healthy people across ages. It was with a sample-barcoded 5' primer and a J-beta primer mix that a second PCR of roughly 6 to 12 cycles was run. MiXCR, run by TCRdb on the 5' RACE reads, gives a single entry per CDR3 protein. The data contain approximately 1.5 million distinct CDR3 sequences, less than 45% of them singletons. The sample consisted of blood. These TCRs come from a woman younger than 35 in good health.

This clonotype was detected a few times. CDR3 sequence: CASIPVTQGDGTDTQYF. DNA of the CDR3: TGTGCCAGCATACCTGTCACCCAGGGTGACGGAACAGATACGCAGTATTTT. J is TRBJ2-3 and V is TRBV7-9; tentatively, D is TRBD1 (5 bases). Germline loops: CDR1 SEHNR, CDR2 FQNEAQ (reference sequence). CDR3 length: 17 residues. The V gene lost 7 bases and the J gene lost 3 bases, with 23 bases spanning the gap. The whole variable domain, remainder taken from reference TRBV7-9 and TRBJ2-3, is DTGVSQNPRHKITKRGQNVTFRCDPISEHNRLYWYRQTLGQGPEFLTYFQNEAQLEKSRLLSDRFSAERPKGSFSTLEIQRTEQGDSAMYLCASIPVTQGDGTDTQYFGPGTRLTVL.

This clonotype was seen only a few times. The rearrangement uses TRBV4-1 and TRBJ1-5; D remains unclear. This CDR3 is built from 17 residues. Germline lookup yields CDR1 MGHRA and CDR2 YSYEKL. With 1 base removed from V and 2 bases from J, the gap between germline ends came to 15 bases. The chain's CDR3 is CASSQGWLGYGNQPQHF. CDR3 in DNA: TGCGCCAGCAGCCAAGGATGGCTGGGGTACGGCAATCAGCCCCAGCATTTT.

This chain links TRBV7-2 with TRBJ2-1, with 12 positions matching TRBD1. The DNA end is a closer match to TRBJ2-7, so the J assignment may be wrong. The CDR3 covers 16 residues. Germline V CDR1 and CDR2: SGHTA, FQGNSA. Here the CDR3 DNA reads TGTGCCAGCAGCTTAGCTTCGGGACAGGGGGCGTTAGAGCAGTACTTC. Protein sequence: CASSLASGQGALEQYF.

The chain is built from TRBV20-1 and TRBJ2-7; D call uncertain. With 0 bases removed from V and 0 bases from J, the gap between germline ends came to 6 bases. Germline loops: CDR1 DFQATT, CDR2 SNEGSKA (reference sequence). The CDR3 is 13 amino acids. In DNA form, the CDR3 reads TGCAGTGCTAGAGAGGTTTTCTCCTACGAGCAGTACTTC. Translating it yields CSAREVFSYEQYF.

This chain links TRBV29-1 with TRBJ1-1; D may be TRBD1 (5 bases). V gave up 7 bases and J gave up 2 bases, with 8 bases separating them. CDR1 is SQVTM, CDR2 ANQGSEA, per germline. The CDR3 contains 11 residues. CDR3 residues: CSAQDNTEAFF. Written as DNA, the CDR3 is TGCAGCGCACAGGATAACACTGAAGCTTTCTTT.

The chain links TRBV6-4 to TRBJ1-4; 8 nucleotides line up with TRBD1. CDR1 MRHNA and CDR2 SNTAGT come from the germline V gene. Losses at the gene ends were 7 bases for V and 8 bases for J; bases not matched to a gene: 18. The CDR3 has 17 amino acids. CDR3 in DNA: TGTGCCAGCAATGGACAGGGTAGTCGCAAGTCAGAGGAAAAACTGTTTTTT. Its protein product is CASNGQGSRKSEEKLFF.

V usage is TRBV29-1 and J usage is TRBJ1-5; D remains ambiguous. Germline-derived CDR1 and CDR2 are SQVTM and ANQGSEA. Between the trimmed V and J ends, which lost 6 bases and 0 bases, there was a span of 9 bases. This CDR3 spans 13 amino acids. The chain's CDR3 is CSVRINSNQPQHF. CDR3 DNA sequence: TGCAGCGTCCGGATAAATAGCAATCAGCCCCAGCATTTT.

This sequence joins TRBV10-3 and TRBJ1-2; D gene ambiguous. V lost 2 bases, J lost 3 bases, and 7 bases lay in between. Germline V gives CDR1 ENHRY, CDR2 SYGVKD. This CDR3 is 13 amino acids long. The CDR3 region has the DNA TGTGCCATCAGTGAGGCTAGCTACTATGGCTACACCTTC. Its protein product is CAISEASYYGYTF.

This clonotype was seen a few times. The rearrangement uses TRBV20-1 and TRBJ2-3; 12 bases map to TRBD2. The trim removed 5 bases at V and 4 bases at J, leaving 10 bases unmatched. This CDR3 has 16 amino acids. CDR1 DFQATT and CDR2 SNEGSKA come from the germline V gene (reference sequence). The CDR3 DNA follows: TGCAGTGCTTCCCGCTCTAGCGGGGGGGCATCAGATACGCAGTATTTT. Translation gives CSASRSSGGASDTQYF.

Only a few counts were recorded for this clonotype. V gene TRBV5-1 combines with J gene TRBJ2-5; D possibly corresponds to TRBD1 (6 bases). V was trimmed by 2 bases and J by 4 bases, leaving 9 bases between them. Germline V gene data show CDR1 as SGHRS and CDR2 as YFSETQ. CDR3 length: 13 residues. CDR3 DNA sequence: TGCGCCAGCAGCTTTAGGGGGACAGAGACCCAGTACTTC. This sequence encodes CASSFRGTETQYF. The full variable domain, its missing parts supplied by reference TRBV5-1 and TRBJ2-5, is KAGVTQTPRYLIKTRGQQVTLSCSPISGHRSVSWYQQTPGQGLQFLFEYFSETQRNKGNFPGRFSGRQFSNSRSEMNVSTLELGDSALYLCASSFRGTETQYFGPGTRLLVL.

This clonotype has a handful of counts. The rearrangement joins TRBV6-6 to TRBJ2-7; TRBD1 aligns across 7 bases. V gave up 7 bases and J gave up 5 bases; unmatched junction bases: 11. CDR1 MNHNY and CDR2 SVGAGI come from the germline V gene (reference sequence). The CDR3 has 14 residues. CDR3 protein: CASTQTRQGDEQYF. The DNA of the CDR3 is TGTGCCAGCACCCAAACTAGGCAGGGGGACGAGCAGTACTTC.

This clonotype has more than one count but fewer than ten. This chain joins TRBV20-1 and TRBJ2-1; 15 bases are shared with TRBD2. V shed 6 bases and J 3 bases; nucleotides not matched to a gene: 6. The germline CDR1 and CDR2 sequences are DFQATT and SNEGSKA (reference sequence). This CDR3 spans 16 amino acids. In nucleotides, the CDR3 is TGCAGTGCCGCGGGACTAGCGGGAGGCTACTACAATGAGCAGTTCTTC. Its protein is CSAAGLAGGYYNEQFF.

The CDR3 DNA is TGCAGCGTTGAACAGGGCCCGACGAGGGAGCAGTACTTC. This codes for CSVEQGPTREQYF. The V and J genes are TRBV29-1 and TRBJ2-7; TRBD1 is a possible D gene (5 bases). Trimming pared 2 bases from V and 7 bases from J, leaving 15 bases between. CDR3 size: 13 residues. Germline CDR1 SQVTM, CDR2 ANQGSEA.

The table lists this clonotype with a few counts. Written as DNA, the CDR3 is TGTGCCAGCAGCCCGACTAGCGGGAGAGGAGTTTACGAGCAGTACTTC. Residues: CASSPTSGRGVYEQYF. This chain links TRBV7-2 with TRBJ2-7; TRBD2 agrees at 12 bases. The germline V gene encodes CDR1 SGHTA and CDR2 FQGNSA. The CDR3 is 16 residues long. Germline trimming cut 5 bases from V and 4 bases from J; bases unmatched to any gene: 9.

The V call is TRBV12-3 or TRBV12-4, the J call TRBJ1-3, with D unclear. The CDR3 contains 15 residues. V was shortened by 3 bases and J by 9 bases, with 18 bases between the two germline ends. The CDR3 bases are TGTGCCAGCAGTTTGGGTACGGGCGGTCCGAGCACCATATATTTT. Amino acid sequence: CASSLGTGGPSTIYF.

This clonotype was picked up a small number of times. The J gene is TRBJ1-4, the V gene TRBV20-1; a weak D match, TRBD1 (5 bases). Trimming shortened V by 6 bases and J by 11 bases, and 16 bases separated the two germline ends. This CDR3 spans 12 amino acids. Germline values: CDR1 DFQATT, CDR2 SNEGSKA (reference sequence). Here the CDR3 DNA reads TGCAGTGCGAAAGGGAAGGGACGGAAACTGTTTTTT. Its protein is CSAKGKGRKLFF.

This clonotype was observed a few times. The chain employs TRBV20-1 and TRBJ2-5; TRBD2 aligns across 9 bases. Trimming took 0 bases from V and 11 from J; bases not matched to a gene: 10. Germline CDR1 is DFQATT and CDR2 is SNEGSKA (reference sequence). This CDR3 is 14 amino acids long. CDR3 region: CSARESGGSGEQYF. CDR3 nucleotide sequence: TGCAGTGCTAGAGAAAGCGGGGGGTCCGGTGAGCAGTACTTC.

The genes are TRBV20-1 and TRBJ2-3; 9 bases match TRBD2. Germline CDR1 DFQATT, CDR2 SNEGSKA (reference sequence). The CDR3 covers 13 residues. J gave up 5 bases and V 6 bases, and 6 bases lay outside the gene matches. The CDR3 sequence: CSACGRAGDTQYF. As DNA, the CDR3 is TGCAGTGCGTGCGGGAGGGCCGGAGATACGCAGTATTTT.

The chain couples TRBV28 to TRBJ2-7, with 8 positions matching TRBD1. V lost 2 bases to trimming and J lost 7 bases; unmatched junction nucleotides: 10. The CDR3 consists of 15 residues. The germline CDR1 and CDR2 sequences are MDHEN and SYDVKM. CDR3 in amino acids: CASSLAGGGRGEQYF. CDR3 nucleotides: TGTGCCAGCAGTTTAGCAGGGGGCGGTCGGGGTGAGCAGTACTTC.

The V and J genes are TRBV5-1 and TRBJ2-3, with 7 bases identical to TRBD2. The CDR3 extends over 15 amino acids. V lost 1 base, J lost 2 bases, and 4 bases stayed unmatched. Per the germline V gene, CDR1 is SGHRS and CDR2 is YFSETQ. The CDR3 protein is CASSLRTRHTDTQYF. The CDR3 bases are TGCGCCAGCAGCTTGAGGACTAGACACACAGATACGCAGTATTTT. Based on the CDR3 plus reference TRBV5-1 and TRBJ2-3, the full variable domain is KAGVTQTPRYLIKTRGQQVTLSCSPISGHRSVSWYQQTPGQGLQFLFEYFSETQRNKGNFPGRFSGRQFSNSRSEMNVSTLELGDSALYLCASSLRTRHTDTQYFGPGTRLTVL.

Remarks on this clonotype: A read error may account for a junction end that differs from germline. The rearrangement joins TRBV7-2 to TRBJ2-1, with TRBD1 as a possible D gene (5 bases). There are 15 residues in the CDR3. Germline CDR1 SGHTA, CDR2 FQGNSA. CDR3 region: CASRLERGEYNEQFF. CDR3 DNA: TGTGCTAGCAGACTGGAAAGGGGTGAGTACAATGAGCAGTTCTTC.

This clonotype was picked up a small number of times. The CDR3 is CAISESPPRRDWSTDTQYF. The CDR3, as DNA: TGTGCCATCAGTGAGTCCCCACCAAGGCGGGATTGGAGCACAGATACGCAGTATTTT. V gene TRBV10-3 combines with J gene TRBJ2-3, with D tentatively TRBD2 (6 bases). The CDR3 has 19 amino acids. Germline V gives CDR1 ENHRY, CDR2 SYGVKD. V lost 0 bases and J 0 bases, leaving 19 bases between the germline ends.

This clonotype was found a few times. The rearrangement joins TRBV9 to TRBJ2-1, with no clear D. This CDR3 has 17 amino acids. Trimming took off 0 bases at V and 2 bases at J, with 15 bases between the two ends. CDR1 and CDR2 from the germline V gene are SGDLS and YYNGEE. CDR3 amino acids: CASSVALGPQAYNEQFF. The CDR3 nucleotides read TGTGCCAGCAGCGTAGCCCTCGGCCCCCAGGCCTACAATGAGCAGTTCTTC.

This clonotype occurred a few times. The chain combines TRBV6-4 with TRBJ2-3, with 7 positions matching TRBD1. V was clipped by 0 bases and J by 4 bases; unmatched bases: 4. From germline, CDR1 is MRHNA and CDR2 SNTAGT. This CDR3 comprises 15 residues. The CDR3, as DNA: TGTGCCAGCAGTGACTCGACAGGGTATTCAGATACGCAGTATTTT. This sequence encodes CASSDSTGYSDTQYF.

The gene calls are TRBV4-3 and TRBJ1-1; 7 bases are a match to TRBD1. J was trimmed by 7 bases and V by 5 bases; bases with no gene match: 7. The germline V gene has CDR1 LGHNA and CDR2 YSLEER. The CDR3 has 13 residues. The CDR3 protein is CASSTGTEDEAFF. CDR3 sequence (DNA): TGCGCCAGCAGCACCGGGACAGAGGATGAAGCTTTCTTT.